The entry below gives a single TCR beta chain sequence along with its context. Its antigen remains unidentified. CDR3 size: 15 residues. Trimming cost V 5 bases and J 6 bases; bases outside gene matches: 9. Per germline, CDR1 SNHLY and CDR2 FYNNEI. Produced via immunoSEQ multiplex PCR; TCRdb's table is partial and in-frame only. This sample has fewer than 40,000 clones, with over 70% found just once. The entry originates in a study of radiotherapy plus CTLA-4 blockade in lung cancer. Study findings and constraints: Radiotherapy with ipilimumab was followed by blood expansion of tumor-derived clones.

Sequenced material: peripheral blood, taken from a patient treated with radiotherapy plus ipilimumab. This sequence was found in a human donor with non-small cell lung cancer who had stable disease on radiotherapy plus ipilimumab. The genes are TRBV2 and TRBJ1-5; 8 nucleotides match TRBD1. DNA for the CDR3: TGTGCCAGCAGTCCGGACGGACAGGGCCTTCAGCCCCAGCATTTT. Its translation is CASSPDGQGLQPQHF.